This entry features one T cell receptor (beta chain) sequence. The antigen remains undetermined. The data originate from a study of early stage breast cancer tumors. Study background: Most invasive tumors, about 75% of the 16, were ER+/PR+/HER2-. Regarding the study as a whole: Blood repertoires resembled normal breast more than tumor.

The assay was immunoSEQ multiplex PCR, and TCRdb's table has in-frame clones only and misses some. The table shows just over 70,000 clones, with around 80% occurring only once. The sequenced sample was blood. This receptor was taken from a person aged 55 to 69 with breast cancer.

The CDR3, as DNA: TGTGCCAGCAGCTTAAACGACAGGGGTAGCTCTGGAAACACCATATATTTT. Amino acid sequence: CASSLNDRGSSGNTIYF. This sequence joins TRBV11-2 and TRBJ1-3; 8 nucleotides agree with TRBD1. V gave up 2 bases and J gave up 0 bases; unmatched junction bases: 6. The CDR3 is 17 residues long. From germline, CDR1 is SGHAT and CDR2 FQNNGV. Full variable domain (missing parts from reference TRBV11-2 and TRBJ1-3): EAGVAQSPRYKIIEKRQSVAFWCNPISGHATLYWYQQILGQGPKLLIQFQNNGVVDDSQLPKDRFSAERLKGVDSTLKIQPAKLEDSAVYLCASSLNDRGSSGNTIYFGEGSWLTVV.